Below, 13 T cell receptor beta chains from the same sample are listed, as sequenced in a study of T-cell reconstitution after alpha-beta-depleted transplantation in children. Construction of the TCRbeta library involved unique molecular identifiers. TCRdb redid the calling of the PCR reads with MiXCR, one entry per CDR3 protein. The table includes 150,000 to 200,000 distinct CDR3 sequences, roughly 6.3% detected once. The sequencing used PBMCs, collected before TCRalphabeta/CD19-depleted stem cell transplant. These receptors were collected from a girl in the first two years of life with combined immunodeficiency, due to receive a stem cell transplant.

The table lists this clonotype with many counts. The rearrangement links TRBV9 to TRBJ2-3, with 16 bases that match TRBD2. The V gene's germline CDR1 is SGDLS and CDR2 YYNGEE. The CDR3 covers 18 residues. V was pared by 4 bases and J by 0 bases, with 5 bases of the junction left unmatched. As DNA, the CDR3 is TGTGCCAGCAGCACTGGGACTAGCGGGGGGGCGAGCACAGATACGCAGTATTTT. Translation gives CASSTGTSGGASTDTQYF.

Many counts were recorded for this clonotype. The chain combines TRBV7-8 with TRBJ1-6; no clear D gene. Germline V lookup: CDR1 SGHVS, CDR2 FQNEAQ. This CDR3 is 14 amino acids long. Trimming cost V 3 bases and J 8 bases, with 11 bases left between them. The CDR3 spells CASSFSVWDSPLHF. CDR3 coding DNA: TGTGCCAGCAGCTTCTCCGTATGGGATTCACCCCTCCACTTT.

This clonotype was counted many times. The chain links TRBV12-3 or TRBV12-4 to TRBJ1-2; unclear D gene. There are 14 residues in the CDR3. Trimming stripped 3 bases from V and 2 bases from J, with 10 bases between. CDR3 sequence: CASSLSKRNYGYTF. The DNA of the CDR3 is TGTGCCAGCAGTTTGAGCAAGAGAAACTATGGCTACACCTTC.

This clonotype was seen ten or more times. The CDR3, as DNA: TGCAGCGTGGCCGGGACATCCACTACTAACTATGGCTACACCTTC. This sequence encodes CSVAGTSTTNYGYTF. The rearrangement joins TRBV29-1 to TRBJ1-2; weak D call: TRBD1 (6 bases). CDR3 size: 15 residues. V lost 6 bases and J 0 bases, leaving 17 bases between the germline ends. Germline V gene lookup returns CDR1 SQVTM and CDR2 ANQGSEA.

The gene calls are TRBV12-5 and TRBJ2-1, with TRBD2 as a possible D gene (6 bases). Trimming took off 5 bases at V and 6 bases at J, with 17 bases between the two ends. Germline lookup yields CDR1 LGHNT and CDR2 FRNRAP. The CDR3 is made up of 15 amino acids. The CDR3 sequence: CASGEPPGLLNEQFF. CDR3 nucleotides: TGTGCTAGTGGTGAACCCCCGGGACTCCTCAATGAGCAGTTCTTC.

This clonotype was seen many times. The gene calls are TRBV20-1 and TRBJ2-5; D uncertain. There are 14 residues in the CDR3. V lost 2 bases and J lost 2, with 12 bases in between. The germline gives CDR1 DFQATT, CDR2 SNEGSKA (reference sequence). CDR3 loop: CSARRYAPQETQYF. CDR3 nucleotide sequence: TGCAGTGCTAGACGCTATGCCCCACAAGAGACCCAGTACTTC.

This clonotype was seen a few times. The DNA for the CDR3 is TGCAGCGTTGAAGAGACTCTAGCGGGCGAGACAGATACGCAGTATTTT. This codes for CSVEETLAGETDTQYF. The V gene is TRBV29-1, the J gene TRBJ2-3; 8 bases match TRBD2. CDR1 is SQVTM, CDR2 ANQGSEA, per germline. The length of the CDR3 is 16 residues. The J segment lost 3 bases and the V segment lost 0 bases, leaving 8 bases of the junction unmatched.

The table lists this clonotype with many counts. This chain uses TRBV19 with TRBJ2-2, with 7 bases identical to TRBD1. CDR1 is LNHDA and CDR2 is SQIVND in the germline V gene (reference sequence). The junction had 11 bases not matched to a gene; V was cut back by 5 bases and J by 2 bases. This CDR3 contains 17 residues. CDR3: CASSQTRTGPNTGELFF. CDR3 DNA: TGTGCCAGTAGTCAAACGAGGACAGGACCTAACACCGGGGAGCTGTTTTTT.

This clonotype occurred a few times. This chain joins TRBV27 and TRBJ2-6; the match to TRBD1 covers 7 bases. Germline CDR1 is MNHEY and CDR2 is SMNVEV (reference sequence). This CDR3 contains 15 residues. V lost 8 bases to trimming and J lost 2 bases; unmatched junction nucleotides: 6. CDR3 in amino acids: CASGLTGAGANVLTF. In DNA, the CDR3 is TGTGCCAGCGGGCTAACAGGGGCTGGGGCCAACGTCCTGACTTTC. The variable domain in full, with the rest retrieved from reference TRBV27 and TRBJ2-6, is EAQVTQNPRYLITVTGKKLTVTCSQNMNHEYMSWYRQDPGLGLRQIYYSMNVEVTDKGDVPEGYKVSRKEKRNFPLILESPSPNQTSLYFCASGLTGAGANVLTFGAGSRLTVL.

This clonotype was observed many times. The chain uses TRBV7-9 and TRBJ2-1; D gene uncertain. This CDR3 has 14 residues. V was cut by 7 bases and J by 0 bases, with 10 bases left in between. The V gene's germline CDR1 is SEHNR and CDR2 FQNEAQ (reference sequence). CDR3 sequence: CASIAGGSYNEQFF. The CDR3, as DNA: TGTGCCAGCATTGCAGGCGGCTCCTACAATGAGCAGTTCTTC.

This clonotype was picked up many times. The gene calls are TRBV20-1 and TRBJ1-5; tentatively, D is TRBD1 (5 bases). This CDR3 is built from 12 residues. The germline CDR1 and CDR2 sequences are DFQATT and SNEGSKA (reference sequence). V was shortened by 6 bases and J by 2 bases, with 8 bases between the two germline ends. In DNA, the CDR3 is TGCAGTGCAGGGGAAGGCAATCAGCCCCAGCATTTT. Translating it yields CSAGEGNQPQHF.

This clonotype was seen many times. This chain links TRBV4-1 with TRBJ2-5; weak D call: TRBD2 (5 bases). Germline assignment: CDR1 MGHRA and CDR2 YSYEKL. The CDR3 length is 14 residues. Trimming stripped 0 bases from V and 2 bases from J, with 7 bases between. CDR3 coding DNA: TGCGCCAGCAGCCAAGAACGGGGACAAGAGACCCAGTACTTC. This encodes CASSQERGQETQYF.

The chain links TRBV12-3 or TRBV12-4 to TRBJ1-2, with 7 positions matching TRBD1. The V segment lost 6 bases and the J segment 4 bases; nucleotides outside the gene matches: 17. The CDR3 totals 17 residues. CDR3 in DNA: TGTGCCAGCAGCTCCCCGGGACAGTCGAAATCCTTCTATGGCTACACCTTC. Translated, it gives CASSSPGQSKSFYGYTF.